Included here is one T cell receptor (beta chain) sequence, with context. What it recognizes is unknown. The data derive from a study of graft-versus-host responses after intestinal transplantation. On the study more broadly: Transplantation in recipients was multivisceral, liver-intestinal, or isolated intestinal. All recipients were given anti-thymocyte globulin induction, and tacrolimus and steroids were then administered for roughly 3 years. General study findings and limits: Within allografts, high graft-versus-host to host-versus-graft clonal ratios were seen among patients with graft-donor T cell macrochimerism.

Produced via immunoSEQ multiplex PCR; TCRdb's table is partial and in-frame only. The table includes some 90,000 clones, just under 95% detected once. Losses at the gene ends were 5 bases for V and 2 bases for J; bases not matched to a gene: 16. This CDR3 region has 18 residues. Germline CDR1 is SGHAT and CDR2 is FQNNGV. This chain uses TRBV11-2 with TRBJ2-7, with 9 bases lining up with TRBD2. The receptor comes from a human donor who was the organ donor for an intestinal transplant. This specimen consisted of unstimulated CD8+ T cells sorted from spleen or lymph node cells, obtained before transplant. The CDR3 here is CASSHWRVAGVATYEQYF. Here the CDR3 DNA reads TGTGCCAGCAGCCATTGGCGGGTAGCGGGGGTGGCCACCTACGAGCAGTACTTC.